These 3 T cell receptor beta chains originate from one sample sequenced in a study of blood T cell repertoires in COVID-19. The table came from immunoSEQ multiplex PCR; TCRdb's copy has only in-frame clones and leaves some out. The table records about 160,000 clones, roughly 93% of them present only once. Sequenced: peripheral blood. The receptors were gathered from a man younger than 30 with acute or convalescent COVID-19.

The chain joins TRBV2 to TRBJ1-1, with TRBD1 matching over 7 bases. With 5 bases clipped from V and 4 bases from J, the junction kept 7 bases outside the gene matches. Germline V gives CDR1 SNHLY, CDR2 FYNNEI. The CDR3 sequence is 14 residues long. CDR3 sequence (DNA): TGTGCCAGCAGTCCTTCAGGGGGTGGCACTGAAGCTTTCTTT. Its protein is CASSPSGGGTEAFF. Full variable domain (missing parts from reference TRBV2 and TRBJ1-1): EPEVTQTPSHQVTQMGQEVILRCVPISNHLYFYWYRQILGQKVEFLVSFYNNEISEKSEIFDDQFSVERPDGSNFTLKIRSTKLEDSAMYFCASSPSGGGTEAFFGQGTRLTVV.

The chain combines TRBV5-1 with TRBJ1-1, with D hard to call. CDR1 and CDR2 (germline): SGHRS, YFSETQ. This CDR3 contains 15 residues. V shed 4 bases and J shed 4 bases, with 17 bases lying between them. CDR3 bases: TGCGCCAGCAGCCTCCAGACATCCGGGAGCACTGAAGCTTTCTTT. This gives the protein CASSLQTSGSTEAFF.

Here the CDR3 DNA reads TGTGCCAGTAGTGGTGGACAGCTCAATCAGCCCCAGCATTTT. This gives the protein CASSGGQLNQPQHF. This rearrangement joins TRBV19 to TRBJ1-5; D perhaps matches TRBD1 (6 bases). V lost 5 bases, J lost 3 bases, and 11 bases lay in between. Germline V CDR1 and CDR2: LNHDA, SQIVND (reference sequence). This CDR3 has 14 amino acids.